This T cell receptor (beta chain) was captured by sequencing in a study of blood T cell repertoires in COVID-19. The CDR3 has 14 residues. Trimming took off 0 bases at V and 8 bases at J, with 14 bases between the two ends. Germline V gene sequence: CDR1 SGDLS, CDR2 YYNGEE. Only in-frame clones appear in the TCRdb table, and some are missing; sequencing was by immunoSEQ multiplex PCR. This table has roughly 250,000 clones, about 89% appearing once. The sequenced material came from PBMCs or T cells enriched from blood (not recorded which). This TCR came from a woman between 18 and 30 years old who had recovered from COVID-19. The chain carries TRBV9 and TRBJ1-2; the D gene is possibly TRBD1 (6 bases). CDR3 coding DNA: TGTGCCAGCAGCGTAGCTCAAGAGGGGGTGGGCTACACCTTC. Translation gives CASSVAQEGVGYTF.